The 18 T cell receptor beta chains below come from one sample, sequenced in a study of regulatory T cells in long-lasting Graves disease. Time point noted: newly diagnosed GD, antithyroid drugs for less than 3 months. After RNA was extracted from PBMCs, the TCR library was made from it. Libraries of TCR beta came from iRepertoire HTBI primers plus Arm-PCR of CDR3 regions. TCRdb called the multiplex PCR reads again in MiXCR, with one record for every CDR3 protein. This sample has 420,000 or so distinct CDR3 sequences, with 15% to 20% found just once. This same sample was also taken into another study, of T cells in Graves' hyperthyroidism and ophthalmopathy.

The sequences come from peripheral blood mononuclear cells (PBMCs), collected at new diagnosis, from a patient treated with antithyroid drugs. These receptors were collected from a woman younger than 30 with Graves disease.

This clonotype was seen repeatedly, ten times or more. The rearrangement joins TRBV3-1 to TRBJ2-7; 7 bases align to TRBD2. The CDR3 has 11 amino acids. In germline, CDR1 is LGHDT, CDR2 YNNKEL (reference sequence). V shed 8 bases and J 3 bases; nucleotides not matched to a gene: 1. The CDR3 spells CASGLGYEQYF. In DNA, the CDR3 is TGTGCCAGCGGACTAGGCTACGAGCAGTACTTC.

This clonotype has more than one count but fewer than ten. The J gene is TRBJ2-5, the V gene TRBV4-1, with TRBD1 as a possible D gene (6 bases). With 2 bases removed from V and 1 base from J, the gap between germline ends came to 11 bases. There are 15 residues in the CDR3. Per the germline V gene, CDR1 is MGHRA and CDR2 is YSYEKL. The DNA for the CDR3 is TGCGCCAGCAGCCAATATTGGGGGCGCCAAGAGACCCAGTACTTC. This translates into CASSQYWGRQETQYF.

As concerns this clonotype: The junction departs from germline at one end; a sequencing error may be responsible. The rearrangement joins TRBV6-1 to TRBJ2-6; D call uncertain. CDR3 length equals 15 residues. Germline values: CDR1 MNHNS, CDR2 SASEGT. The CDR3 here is CVSRQNSFLANVLTF. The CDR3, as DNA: TGTGTCAGCAGGCAAAATTCCTTTTTGGCCAACGTCCTGACTTTC.

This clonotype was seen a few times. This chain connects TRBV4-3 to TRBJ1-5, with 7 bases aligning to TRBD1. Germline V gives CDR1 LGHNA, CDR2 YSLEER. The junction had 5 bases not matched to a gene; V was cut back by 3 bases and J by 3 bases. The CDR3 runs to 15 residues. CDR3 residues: CASSQDGTANQPQHF. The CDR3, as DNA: TGCGCCAGCAGCCAGGACGGGACAGCCAATCAGCCCCAGCATTTT.

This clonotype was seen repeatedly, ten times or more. In DNA, the CDR3 is TGTGCCAGCAGCTCGTACGGGGGCAAAAACGAGCAGTACTTC. Protein product: CASSSYGGKNEQYF. V gene TRBV7-9 combines with J gene TRBJ2-7; possibly TRBD1 or TRBD2 for D (6 bases each). Germline CDR1 SEHNR, CDR2 FQNEAQ (reference sequence). The V end lost 4 bases, the J end lost 5 bases, and 15 bases lay between the germline ends. CDR3 length equals 14 residues.

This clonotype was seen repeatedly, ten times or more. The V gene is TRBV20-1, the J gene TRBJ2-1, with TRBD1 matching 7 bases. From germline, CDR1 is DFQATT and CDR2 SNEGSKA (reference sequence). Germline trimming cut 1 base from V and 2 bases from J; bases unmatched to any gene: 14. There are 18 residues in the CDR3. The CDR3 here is CSARGNPGVGGTYNEQFF. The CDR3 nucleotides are TGCAGTGCTAGAGGGAACCCCGGGGTAGGGGGCACCTACAATGAGCAGTTCTTC.

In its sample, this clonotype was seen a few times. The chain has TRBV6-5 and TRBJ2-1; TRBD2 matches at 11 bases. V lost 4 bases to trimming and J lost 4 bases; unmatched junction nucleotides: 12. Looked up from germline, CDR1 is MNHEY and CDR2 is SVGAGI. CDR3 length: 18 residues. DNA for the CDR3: TGTGCCAGCAGTTCGGAACTAGCGGGAGTAGTGTTGTACAATGAGCAGTTCTTC. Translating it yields CASSSELAGVVLYNEQFF.

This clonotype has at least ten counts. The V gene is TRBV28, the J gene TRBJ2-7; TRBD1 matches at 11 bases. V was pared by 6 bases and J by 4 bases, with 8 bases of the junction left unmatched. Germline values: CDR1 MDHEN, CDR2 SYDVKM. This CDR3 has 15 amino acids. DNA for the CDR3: TGTGCCAGCAGCCCAGGGGGACAGGGGGATTACGAGCAGTACTTC. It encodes CASSPGGQGDYEQYF. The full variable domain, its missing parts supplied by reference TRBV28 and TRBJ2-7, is DVKVTQSSRYLVKRTGEKVFLECVQDMDHENMFWYRQDPGLGLRLIYFSYDVKMKEKGDIPEGYSVSREKKERFSLILESASTNQTSMYLCASSPGGQGDYEQYFGPGTRLTVT.

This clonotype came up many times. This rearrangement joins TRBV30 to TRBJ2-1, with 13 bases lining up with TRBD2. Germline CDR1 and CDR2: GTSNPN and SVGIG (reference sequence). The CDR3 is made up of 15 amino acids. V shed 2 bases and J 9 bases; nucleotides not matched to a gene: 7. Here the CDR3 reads CAWSKGLAGDGEQFF. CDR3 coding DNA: TGTGCCTGGAGTAAAGGACTAGCGGGAGATGGTGAGCAGTTCTTC.

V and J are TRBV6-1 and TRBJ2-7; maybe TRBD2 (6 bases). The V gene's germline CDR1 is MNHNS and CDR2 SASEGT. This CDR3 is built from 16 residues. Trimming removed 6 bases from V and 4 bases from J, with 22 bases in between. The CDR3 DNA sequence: TGTGCCAGCAGGCCCTTATTTCTAGCGAGAGCTTACGAGCAGTACTTC. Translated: CASRPLFLARAYEQYF.

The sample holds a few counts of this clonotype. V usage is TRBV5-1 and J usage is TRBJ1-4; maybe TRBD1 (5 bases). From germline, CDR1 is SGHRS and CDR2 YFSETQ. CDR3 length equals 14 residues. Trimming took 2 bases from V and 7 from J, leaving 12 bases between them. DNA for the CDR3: TGCGCCAGCAGCTTCGGAGGTAGGGGTGAAAAACTGTTTTTT. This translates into CASSFGGRGEKLFF.

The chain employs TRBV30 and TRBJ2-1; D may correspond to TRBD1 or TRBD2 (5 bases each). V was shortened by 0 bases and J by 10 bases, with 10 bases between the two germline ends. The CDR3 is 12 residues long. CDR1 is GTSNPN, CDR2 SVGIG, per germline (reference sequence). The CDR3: CAWSVRWDEQFF. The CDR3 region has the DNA TGTGCCTGGAGTGTACGTTGGGACGAGCAGTTCTTC.

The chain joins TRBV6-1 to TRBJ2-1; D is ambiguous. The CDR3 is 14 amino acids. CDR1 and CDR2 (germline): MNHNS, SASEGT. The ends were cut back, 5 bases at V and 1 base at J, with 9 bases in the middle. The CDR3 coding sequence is TGTGCCAGCAGTAGTAAGGAGTCCTACAATGAGCAGTTCTTC. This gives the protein CASSSKESYNEQFF.

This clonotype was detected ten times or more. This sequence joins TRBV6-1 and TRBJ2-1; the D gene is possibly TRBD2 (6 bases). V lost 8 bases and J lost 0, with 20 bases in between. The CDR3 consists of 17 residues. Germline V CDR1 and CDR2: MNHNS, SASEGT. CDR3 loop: CASRLWVAASSYNEQFF. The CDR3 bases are TGTGCCAGCCGCCTTTGGGTAGCGGCAAGCTCCTACAATGAGCAGTTCTTC.

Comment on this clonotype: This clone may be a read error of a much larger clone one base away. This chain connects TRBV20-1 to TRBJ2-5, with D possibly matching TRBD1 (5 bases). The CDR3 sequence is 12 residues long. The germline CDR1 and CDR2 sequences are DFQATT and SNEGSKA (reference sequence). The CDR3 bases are TGCAGTGCTACAAGGGGCCAAGAGACCCTGTACTTC. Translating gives CSATRGQETLYF.

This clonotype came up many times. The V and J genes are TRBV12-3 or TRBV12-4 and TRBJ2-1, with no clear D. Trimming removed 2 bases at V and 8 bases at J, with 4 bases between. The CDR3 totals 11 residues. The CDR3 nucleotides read TGTGCCAGCAGTTTAAGGCATGAGCAGTTCTTC. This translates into CASSLRHEQFF.

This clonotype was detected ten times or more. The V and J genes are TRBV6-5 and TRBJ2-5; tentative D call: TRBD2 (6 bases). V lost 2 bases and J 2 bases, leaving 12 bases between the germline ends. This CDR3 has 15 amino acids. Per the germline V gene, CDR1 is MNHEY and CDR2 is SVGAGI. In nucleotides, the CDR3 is TGTGCCAGCAGTTACGGGGAGGCATTACAAGAGACCCAGTACTTC. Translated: CASSYGEALQETQYF.

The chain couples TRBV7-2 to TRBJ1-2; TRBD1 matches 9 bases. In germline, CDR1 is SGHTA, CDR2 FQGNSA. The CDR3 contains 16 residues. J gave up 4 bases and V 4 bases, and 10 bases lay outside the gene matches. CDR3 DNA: TGTGCCAGCAGCTCGGACAGGGGCGAGAGAATCTATGGCTACACCTTC. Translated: CASSSDRGERIYGYTF.